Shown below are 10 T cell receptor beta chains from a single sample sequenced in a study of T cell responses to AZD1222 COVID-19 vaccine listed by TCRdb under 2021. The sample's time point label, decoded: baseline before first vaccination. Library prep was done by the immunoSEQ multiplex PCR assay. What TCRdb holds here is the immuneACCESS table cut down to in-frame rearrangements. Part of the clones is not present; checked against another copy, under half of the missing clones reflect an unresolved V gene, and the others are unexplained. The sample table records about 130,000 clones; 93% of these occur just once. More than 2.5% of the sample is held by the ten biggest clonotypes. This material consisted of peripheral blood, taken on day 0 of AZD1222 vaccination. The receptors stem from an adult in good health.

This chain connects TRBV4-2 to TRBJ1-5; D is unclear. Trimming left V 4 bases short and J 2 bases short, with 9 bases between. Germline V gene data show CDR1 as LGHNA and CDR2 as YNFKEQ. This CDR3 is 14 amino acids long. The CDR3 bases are TGTGCCAGCAGCCCCCGGGTCGGCAATCAGCCCCAGCATTTT. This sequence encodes CASSPRVGNQPQHF.

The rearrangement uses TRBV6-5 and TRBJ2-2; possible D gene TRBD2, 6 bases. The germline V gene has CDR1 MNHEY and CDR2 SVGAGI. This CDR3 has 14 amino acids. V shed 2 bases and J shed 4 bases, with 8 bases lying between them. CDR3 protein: CASSYDSGTGELFF. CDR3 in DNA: TGTGCCAGCAGTTACGATAGCGGCACCGGGGAGCTGTTTTTT.

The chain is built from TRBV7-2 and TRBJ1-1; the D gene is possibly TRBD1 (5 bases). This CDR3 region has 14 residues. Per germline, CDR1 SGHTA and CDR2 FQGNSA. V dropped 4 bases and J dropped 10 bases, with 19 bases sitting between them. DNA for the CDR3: TGTGCCAGCAGCTCACCCGGTCGTGGGGGGAGAGCTTTCTTT. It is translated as CASSSPGRGGRAFF.

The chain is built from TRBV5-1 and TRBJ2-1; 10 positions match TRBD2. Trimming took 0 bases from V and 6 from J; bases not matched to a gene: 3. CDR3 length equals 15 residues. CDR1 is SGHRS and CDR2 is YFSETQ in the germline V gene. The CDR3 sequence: CASSLGLAGPNEQFF. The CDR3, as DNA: TGCGCCAGCAGCTTGGGACTAGCGGGCCCCAATGAGCAGTTCTTC.

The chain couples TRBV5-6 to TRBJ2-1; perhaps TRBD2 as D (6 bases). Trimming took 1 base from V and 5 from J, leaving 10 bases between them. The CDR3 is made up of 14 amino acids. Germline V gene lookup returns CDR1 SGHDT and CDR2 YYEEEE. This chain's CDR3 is CASSLPSDHNEQFF. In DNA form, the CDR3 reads TGTGCCAGCAGCTTGCCTAGCGACCACAATGAGCAGTTCTTC.

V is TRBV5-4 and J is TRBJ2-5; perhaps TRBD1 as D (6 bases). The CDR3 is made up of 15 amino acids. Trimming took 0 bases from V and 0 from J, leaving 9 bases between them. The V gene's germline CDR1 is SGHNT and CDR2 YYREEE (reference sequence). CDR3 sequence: CASSLGQEYQETQYF. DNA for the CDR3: TGTGCCAGCAGCTTGGGACAGGAGTACCAAGAGACCCAGTACTTC. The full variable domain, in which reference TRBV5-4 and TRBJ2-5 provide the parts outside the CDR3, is ETGVTQSPTHLIKTRGQQVTLRCSSQSGHNTVSWYQQALGQGPQFIFQYYREEENGRGNFPPRFSGLQFPNYSSELNVNALELDDSALYLCASSLGQEYQETQYFGPGTRLLVL.

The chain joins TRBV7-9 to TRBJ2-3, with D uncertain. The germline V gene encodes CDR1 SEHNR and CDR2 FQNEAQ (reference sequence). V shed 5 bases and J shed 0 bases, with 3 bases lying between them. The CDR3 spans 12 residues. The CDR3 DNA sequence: TGTGCCAGCAGCGATAGCACAGATACGCAGTATTTT. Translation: CASSDSTDTQYF.

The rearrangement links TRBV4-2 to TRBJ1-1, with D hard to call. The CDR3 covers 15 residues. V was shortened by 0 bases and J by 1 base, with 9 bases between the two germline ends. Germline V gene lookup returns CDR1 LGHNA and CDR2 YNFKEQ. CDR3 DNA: TGTGCCAGCAGCCAAGATACGGGAGAGAACACTGAAGCTTTCTTT. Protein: CASSQDTGENTEAFF.

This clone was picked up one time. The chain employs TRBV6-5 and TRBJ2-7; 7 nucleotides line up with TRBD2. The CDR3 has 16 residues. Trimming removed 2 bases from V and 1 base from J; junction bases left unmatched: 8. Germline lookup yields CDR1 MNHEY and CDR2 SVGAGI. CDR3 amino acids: CASSYDRGRQSYEQYF. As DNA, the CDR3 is TGTGCCAGCAGTTACGATCGCGGGAGACAGTCCTACGAGCAGTACTTC.

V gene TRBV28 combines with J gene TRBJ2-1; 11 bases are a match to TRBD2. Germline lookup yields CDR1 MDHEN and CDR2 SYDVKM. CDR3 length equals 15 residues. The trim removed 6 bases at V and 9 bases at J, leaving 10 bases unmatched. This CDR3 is CASSRHLAGGGEQFF. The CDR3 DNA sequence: TGTGCCAGCAGCCGCCACTTAGCGGGAGGGGGTGAGCAGTTCTTC.